One sample yielded the 25 T cell receptor beta chains listed below, sequenced in a study of blood T cells in healthy people across ages. Through a sample-barcoded 5' primer and a J-beta primer mix, a second PCR was run for roughly 7 to 12 cycles. TCRdb passed the 5' RACE reads through MiXCR, listing each CDR3 protein once. The sample shows some 800,000 distinct CDR3 sequences, approximately 25% of them seen only once. These sequences were also reported in another study, on T cells of mothers and their children.

The material sequenced was blood. The receptors originated from a boy aged 10-17 years in good health.

The chain recombines TRBV20-1 with TRBJ1-1; TRBD1 might be the D (6 bases). Germline CDR1 and CDR2: DFQATT and SNEGSKA (reference sequence). The CDR3 runs 16 residues. V was trimmed by 0 bases and J by 1 base, leaving 15 bases between them. Written as DNA, the CDR3 is TGCAGTGCTAGAGATTTCCGTTCCAGGGGGAACACTGAAGCTTTCTTT. Its protein is CSARDFRSRGNTEAFF.

The J gene is TRBJ1-1, the V gene TRBV3-1; the D gene is possibly TRBD1 (5 bases). Per the germline V gene, CDR1 is LGHDT and CDR2 is YNNKEL (reference sequence). Trimming removed 5 bases from V and 1 base from J, with 20 bases in between. This CDR3 is built from 17 residues. The CDR3, as DNA: TGTGCCAGCAGCAAAAAGCCTGGGGGAGTGACGAACACTGAAGCTTTCTTT. It is translated as CASSKKPGGVTNTEAFF.

This clonotype was seen a handful of times. The chain has TRBV4-3 and TRBJ1-4; D may be TRBD1 (5 bases). V gave up 11 bases and J gave up 8 bases, with 18 bases separating them. The length of the CDR3 is 13 residues. Germline CDR1 LGHNA, CDR2 YSLEER. CDR3 coding DNA: TGCGCCGCCCGGGGGGGATTGGAGGAAAAACTGTTTTTT. Translating it yields CAARGGLEEKLFF.

This clonotype has only a few counts. The rearrangement uses TRBV7-9 and TRBJ2-1; D is unclear. The CDR3 runs 15 residues. V gave up 1 base and J gave up 0 bases, with 7 bases separating them. The germline V gene has CDR1 SEHNR and CDR2 FQNEAQ (reference sequence). This CDR3 is CASSLVGDSYNEQFF. The CDR3 nucleotides read TGTGCCAGCAGCTTAGTAGGAGACTCCTACAATGAGCAGTTCTTC.

This clonotype came up a few times. The V gene is TRBV28, the J gene TRBJ2-1; TRBD2 agrees at 8 bases. Near its end, the DNA agrees better with TRBJ2-5, so the J call may be wrong. Germline V gene lookup returns CDR1 MDHEN and CDR2 SYDVKM. The CDR3 consists of 14 residues. Here the CDR3 DNA reads TGTGCCAGCAGTCCCGTTAGCGGGGTGGAGACCCAGTACTTC. Protein sequence: CASSPVSGVETQYF.

The genes are TRBV27 and TRBJ2-3; 7 bases align to TRBD2. This CDR3 has 15 residues. J was trimmed by 2 bases and V by 3 bases; bases with no gene match: 5. Germline lookup yields CDR1 MNHEY and CDR2 SMNVEV (reference sequence). The chain's CDR3 is CASSFKRGDTDTQYF. CDR3 DNA sequence: TGTGCCAGCAGTTTTAAGCGGGGCGACACAGATACGCAGTATTTT.

V is TRBV12-3 or TRBV12-4 and J is TRBJ1-4, with D perhaps matching TRBD1 (5 bases). V shed 3 bases and J shed 8 bases, with 10 bases lying between them. The CDR3 extends over 13 amino acids. CDR3 coding DNA: TGTGCCAGCAGTTTGAGGACACGCGAAAAACTGTTTTTT. This sequence encodes CASSLRTREKLFF.

The chain joins TRBV20-1 to TRBJ2-7, with D perhaps matching TRBD2 (6 bases). This CDR3 region has 15 residues. Between the trimmed V and J ends, which lost 0 bases and 0 bases, there was a span of 12 bases. Looked up from germline, CDR1 is DFQATT and CDR2 is SNEGSKA (reference sequence). CDR3 sequence: CSARDVRDPSYEQYF. The DNA of the CDR3 is TGCAGTGCTAGAGATGTGCGGGATCCCTCCTACGAGCAGTACTTC.

This clonotype occurred a few times. The chain uses TRBV6-6 and TRBJ1-5; 7 positions agree with TRBD1. The germline CDR1 and CDR2 sequences are MNHNY and SVGAGI (reference sequence). Trimming removed 11 bases from V and 6 bases from J; junction bases left unmatched: 10. This CDR3 region has 13 residues. CDR3 sequence reads: CAGGKGAGQPQHF. CDR3 nucleotide sequence: TGTGCCGGGGGGAAGGGGGCTGGTCAGCCCCAGCATTTT.

V and J are TRBV29-1 and TRBJ2-2; D is tentatively TRBD1 or TRBD2 (5 bases each). Trimming removed 6 bases from V and 8 bases from J, with 13 bases in between. Per germline, CDR1 SQVTM and CDR2 ANQGSEA. The CDR3 length is 12 residues. This chain's CDR3 is CSVGRKAGELFF. The CDR3 DNA reads as TGCAGCGTGGGACGAAAGGCGGGGGAGCTGTTTTTT.

This clonotype was picked up a small number of times. The rearrangement links TRBV19 to TRBJ1-1; D is possibly TRBD1 (5 bases). The CDR3 loop spans 14 amino acids. CDR1 is LNHDA and CDR2 is SQIVND in the germline V gene (reference sequence). The V end was cut by 2 bases, the J end by 4 bases, with 11 bases between. The CDR3 DNA is TGTGCCAGTAGTATACAGGGAGGTGGCACTGAAGCTTTCTTT. This gives the protein CASSIQGGGTEAFF. Full variable domain (remainder filled in from reference TRBV19 and TRBJ1-1): DGGITQSPKYLFRKEGQNVTLSCEQNLNHDAMYWYRQDPGQGLRLIYYSQIVNDFQKGDIAEGYSVSREKKESFPLTVTSAQKNPTAFYLCASSIQGGGTEAFFGQGTRLTVV.

The CDR3 loop is CASSSDRGNYGYTF. The CDR3 region has the DNA TGTGCCAGCAGTTCCGACAGGGGAAACTATGGCTACACCTTC. This chain connects TRBV7-2 to TRBJ1-2, with 8 bases that match TRBD1. The CDR3 has 14 residues. Germline CDR1 is SGHTA and CDR2 is FQGNSA. With 6 bases clipped from V and 2 bases from J, the junction kept 5 bases outside the gene matches.

The chain joins TRBV7-9 to TRBJ2-5; TRBD2 matches at 8 bases. The J call is in doubt because the DNA end fits TRBJ2-7 better. The germline CDR1 and CDR2 sequences are SEHNR and FQNEAQ (reference sequence). CDR3 length: 14 amino acids. The CDR3 spells CASSSERERYEQYF. CDR3 bases: TGTGCCAGCAGCTCCGAGCGGGAGCGGTACGAGCAGTACTTC.

J is TRBJ1-2 and V is TRBV4-3; 7 bases fit TRBD1. CDR3 length: 15 residues. Trimming took 0 bases from V and 0 from J; bases not matched to a gene: 1. Germline CDR1 LGHNA, CDR2 YSLEER. CDR3 amino acids: CASSQDRGTNYGYTF. The CDR3 nucleotides read TGCGCCAGCAGCCAAGACAGGGGGACTAACTATGGCTACACCTTC.

This clonotype was counted only a few times. J is TRBJ2-5 and V is TRBV4-1; 10 positions match TRBD2. The DNA matches TRBJ2-1 better at its end, which makes the J call doubtful. CDR3 length: 17 amino acids. The germline V gene has CDR1 MGHRA and CDR2 YSYEKL. The CDR3 sequence is CASSKGPSGRAYNEQFF. The CDR3 nucleotides read TGCGCCAGCAGCAAGGGGCCCAGCGGGAGGGCCTACAATGAGCAGTTCTTC.

CDR3 nucleotide sequence: TGTGCCAGCTCTCTAGGAGAATTGGGTGGAAACACCATATATTTT. Residues: CASSLGELGGNTIYF. The chain links TRBV18 to TRBJ1-3; D unclear. The CDR3 covers 15 residues. V was shortened by 6 bases and J by 3 bases, with 15 bases between the two germline ends. Germline CDR1 reads KGHSH; CDR2 reads LQKENI.

The V and J genes are TRBV5-8 and TRBJ1-1; TRBD1 is a possible D gene (6 bases). Deletions cut 4 bases from V and 1 base from J, with 14 bases between. This CDR3 is built from 15 residues. Germline loops: CDR1 SGHTS, CDR2 YDEGEE. CDR3 protein: CASSQPRQENTEAFF. The CDR3 DNA reads as TGTGCCAGCAGCCAACCCAGACAGGAGAACACTGAAGCTTTCTTT.

The chain has TRBV11-2 and TRBJ2-5, with D perhaps TRBD1 or TRBD2 (5 bases each). V was shortened by 5 bases and J by 5 bases, with 12 bases between the two germline ends. Germline assignment: CDR1 SGHAT and CDR2 FQNNGV. The CDR3 contains 13 residues. CDR3 protein: CASSRGLVETQYF. In DNA, the CDR3 is TGTGCCAGCAGCCGGGGCCTGGTGGAGACCCAGTACTTC.

The genes are TRBV3-1 and TRBJ1-2; weak D call: TRBD1 (5 bases). The CDR3 extends over 14 amino acids. The germline V and J ends were trimmed by 3 bases and 8 bases, with 16 bases remaining between them. The germline CDR1 and CDR2 sequences are LGHDT and YNNKEL (reference sequence). In DNA, the CDR3 is TGTGCCAGCAGCCAGGACGGAGTAAGGGGAGGCTACACCTTC. It translates to CASSQDGVRGGYTF.

This clonotype turned up a few times. This chain uses TRBV15 with TRBJ2-3; possibly TRBD2 for D (6 bases). CDR3 length equals 17 residues. Germline V gene sequence: CDR1 LNHNV, CDR2 YYDKDF (reference sequence). Trimming shortened V by 0 bases and J by 4 bases, and 17 bases separated the two germline ends. The CDR3 region has the DNA TGTGCCACCAGCAGAGATGTCGCTCGACTAGTGTCAGATACGCAGTATTTT. Amino acid sequence: CATSRDVARLVSDTQYF. The full variable domain, completed using reference TRBV15 and TRBJ2-3, is DAMVIQNPRYQVTQFGKPVTLSCSQTLNHNVMYWYQQKSSQAPKLLFHYYDKDFNNEADTPDNFQSRRPNTSFCFLDIRSPGLGDTAMYLCATSRDVARLVSDTQYFGPGTRLTVL.

J is TRBJ2-7 and V is TRBV20-1, with 12 bases that match TRBD2. Germline V gene lookup returns CDR1 DFQATT and CDR2 SNEGSKA (reference sequence). V lost 5 bases to trimming and J lost 1 base; unmatched junction nucleotides: 6. The CDR3 loop spans 15 amino acids. The CDR3 DNA reads TGCAGTGCTTATGGACTAGCGGGAATTTCCTACGAGCAGTACTTC. It specifies CSAYGLAGISYEQYF.

This chain links TRBV18 with TRBJ1-5; D is possibly TRBD1 (6 bases). Deletions cut 5 bases from V and 3 bases from J, with 20 bases between. Germline V gives CDR1 KGHSH, CDR2 LQKENI. The CDR3 consists of 17 residues. CDR3 nucleotides: TGTGCCAGCTCAGCTTCTACAGGGTTTGGAGTCAATCAGCCCCAGCATTTT. Protein product: CASSASTGFGVNQPQHF.

This clonotype has only a few counts. This rearrangement joins TRBV7-9 to TRBJ2-1; the D is unclear. Per germline, CDR1 SEHNR and CDR2 FQNEAQ (reference sequence). The CDR3 is made up of 13 amino acids. Trimming left V 8 bases short and J 8 bases short, with 16 bases between. CDR3 sequence reads: CASLTAGLDEQFF. In DNA, the CDR3 is TGTGCCAGCCTTACTGCAGGCCTAGATGAGCAGTTCTTC.

The CDR3 nucleotides read TGCGCCAGCAGCCAAGCCCCCAGCAATGAGCAGTTCTTC. Residues: CASSQAPSNEQFF. This sequence joins TRBV4-1 and TRBJ2-1, with D unresolved. With 1 base removed from V and 6 bases from J, the gap between germline ends came to 7 bases. This CDR3 comprises 13 residues. CDR1 is MGHRA and CDR2 is YSYEKL in the germline V gene.

This chain uses TRBV11-2 with TRBJ2-7; TRBD2 is a possible D gene (5 bases). V lost 0 bases and J lost 4, with 13 bases in between. The CDR3 covers 15 residues. The germline CDR1 and CDR2 sequences are SGHAT and FQNNGV. CDR3 bases: TGTGCCAGCAGCTTAGAGGCGGCCGGAGGTTACGAGCAGTACTTC. This sequence encodes CASSLEAAGGYEQYF.